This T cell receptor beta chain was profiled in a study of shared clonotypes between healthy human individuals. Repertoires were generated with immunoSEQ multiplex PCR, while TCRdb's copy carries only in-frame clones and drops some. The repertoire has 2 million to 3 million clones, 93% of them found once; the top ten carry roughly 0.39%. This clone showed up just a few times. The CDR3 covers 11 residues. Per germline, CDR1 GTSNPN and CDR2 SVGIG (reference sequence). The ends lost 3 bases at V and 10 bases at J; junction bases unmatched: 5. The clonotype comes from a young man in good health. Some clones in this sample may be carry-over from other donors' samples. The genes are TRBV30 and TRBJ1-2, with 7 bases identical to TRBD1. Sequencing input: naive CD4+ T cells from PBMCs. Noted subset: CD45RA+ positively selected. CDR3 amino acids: CAWSVDRVYTF. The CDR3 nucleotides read TGTGCCTGGAGCGTAGACAGGGTCTACACCTTC.